This T cell receptor beta chain was profiled in a study of spatial heterogeneity in lung cancer. The wider study: The library had UMIs, and each TCR and UMI pair averaged more than ten raw reads.

This clonotype is labeled as medium-sized (0.01 to 0.1%). No antigen is known for it. This CDR3 is 15 amino acids long. In germline, CDR1 is SQVTM, CDR2 ANQGSEA. Trimming cost V 1 base and J 2 bases, with 13 bases left between them. Overall study results and limits: Counts that tracked tumor mutation counts were those of expanded intratumoral alpha and beta TCRs.

Time point in this sample: sample taken at primary tumor resection. Material for sequencing was whole RNA from tumor, nontumor lung or frozen PBMC, left unsorted. TCRdb reprocessed the 5' RACE reads via MiXCR and lists one record per CDR3 protein. The sample holds approximately 11,000 distinct CDR3 sequences, more than 14% seen once. This chain links TRBV29-1 with TRBJ2-3; possible D gene TRBD2, 6 bases. The sequence was collected from a male donor with early-stage non-small cell lung cancer. The starting material was lung tumor tissue, obtained at surgery. CDR3 region: CSVEVTKRVTDTQYF. The CDR3 region has the DNA TGCAGCGTTGAAGTAACCAAGCGGGTCACAGATACGCAGTATTTT.